Following are 27 T cell receptor beta chains from one sample sequenced in a study of early T cells in non-severe SARS-CoV-2 infection. TCRdb analysed the 5' RACE reads with MiXCR anew, one entry per CDR3 protein. The sample contains around 76,000 distinct CDR3 sequences, 12% of which appear only once. Sequenced: whole blood. All receptors come from an adult who was a healthcare worker with PCR-confirmed SARS-CoV-2 infection or an uninfected control (not recorded which).

This clonotype occurred many times. J is TRBJ2-7 and V is TRBV7-8; weak D call: TRBD1 (5 bases). The CDR3 consists of 14 residues. Germline CDR1 and CDR2: SGHVS and FQNEAQ. Trimming removed 0 bases at V and 3 bases at J, with 9 bases between. The chain's CDR3 is CASSLAYRSYEQYF. CDR3 bases: TGTGCCAGCAGCTTAGCGTACAGGAGCTACGAGCAGTACTTC.

The chain uses TRBV12-3 or TRBV12-4 and TRBJ2-7; 10 bases fit TRBD2. V lost 8 bases and J lost 3; bases outside the gene matches: 7. This CDR3 is built from 14 residues. The CDR3, as DNA: TGTGCCAGCGCCCCAGCGGGAGGGGTCTACGAGCAGTACTTC. Protein sequence: CASAPAGGVYEQYF.

The chain is built from TRBV18 and TRBJ2-3, with 9 bases fitting TRBD1. CDR1 and CDR2 (germline): KGHSH, LQKENI. This CDR3 contains 15 residues. The J segment lost 3 bases and the V segment lost 3 bases, leaving 4 bases of the junction unmatched. CDR3 DNA sequence: TGTGCCAGCTCACCGTCGGACAGGGGTACAGATACGCAGTATTTT. It codes for CASSPSDRGTDTQYF.

This clonotype was seen ten or more times. This rearrangement joins TRBV20-1 to TRBJ2-1; possibly TRBD2 for D (5 bases). Germline V CDR1 and CDR2: DFQATT, SNEGSKA (reference sequence). This CDR3 is built from 14 residues. V lost 1 base and J 4 bases, leaving 11 bases between the germline ends. This CDR3 is CSARGPSSYNEQFF. CDR3 sequence (DNA): TGCAGTGCTAGAGGGCCTAGCTCATACAATGAGCAGTTCTTC.

This clonotype came up a few times. V usage is TRBV12-3 or TRBV12-4 and J usage is TRBJ2-3, with D maybe TRBD2 (5 bases). The germline V and J ends were trimmed by 7 bases and 2 bases, with 7 bases remaining between them. CDR3 length: 12 amino acids. CDR3 nucleotide sequence: TGTGCCAGCACCCGGGACACAGATACGCAGTATTTT. It translates to CASTRDTDTQYF.

This clonotype was detected a few times. This chain uses TRBV9 with TRBJ2-1; D not certain. This CDR3 is built from 14 residues. Germline values: CDR1 SGDLS, CDR2 YYNGEE. The V gene lost 0 bases and the J gene lost 5 bases, with 9 bases spanning the gap. The CDR3 protein is CASSVEDGNNEQFF. The DNA of the CDR3 is TGTGCCAGCAGCGTAGAGGACGGAAACAATGAGCAGTTCTTC.

This clonotype was detected ten times or more. V usage is TRBV18 and J usage is TRBJ2-7; D gene unclear. V was pared by 2 bases and J by 4 bases, with 15 bases between. CDR3 size: 15 residues. Germline-derived CDR1 and CDR2 are KGHSH and LQKENI. CDR3 in DNA: TGTGCCAGCTCACCATTAGAGGTAGCCCGTTACGAGCAGTACTTC. Translation: CASSPLEVARYEQYF.

This clonotype was recorded at least ten times. The chain recombines TRBV2 with TRBJ1-5, with unresolved D. The CDR3 consists of 16 residues. Germline V gene sequence: CDR1 SNHLY, CDR2 FYNNEI. Trimming removed 1 base at V and 2 bases at J, with 12 bases between. This chain's CDR3 is CASSEGWVVGNQPQHF. As DNA, the CDR3 is TGTGCCAGCAGTGAAGGGTGGGTGGTTGGCAATCAGCCCCAGCATTTT.

Many counts were recorded for this clonotype. V usage is TRBV6-4 and J usage is TRBJ2-1; D is ambiguous. The CDR3 spans 14 residues. V was pared by 2 bases and J by 6 bases, with 11 bases between. The germline CDR1 and CDR2 sequences are MRHNA and SNTAGT. This CDR3 reads CASSDGGDANEQFF. CDR3 DNA: TGTGCCAGCAGTGACGGTGGCGACGCCAATGAGCAGTTCTTC.

This clonotype was observed at least ten times. The chain uses TRBV12-3 or TRBV12-4 and TRBJ1-1; D unclear. V lost 5 bases to trimming and J lost 8 bases, with 9 bases between them. The CDR3 sequence is 11 residues long. CDR3 region: CASSRLKEAFF. The CDR3 nucleotides are TGTGCCAGCAGTCGACTGAAAGAAGCTTTCTTT.

This clonotype was observed many times. This chain connects TRBV6-4 to TRBJ2-6, with D possibly TRBD1 on 5 matching bases. CDR3 length: 15 amino acids. The V and J ends lost 5 bases and 0 bases respectively, with 8 bases between them. The germline CDR1 and CDR2 sequences are MRHNA and SNTAGT. The CDR3 loop reads CASSRDSSGANVLTF. CDR3 DNA: TGTGCCAGCAGTCGAGACAGCTCTGGGGCCAACGTCCTGACTTTC.

This clonotype was seen repeatedly, ten times or more. V is TRBV7-9 and J is TRBJ1-5; D is undetermined. This CDR3 has 12 residues. Germline CDR1 is SEHNR and CDR2 is FQNEAQ (reference sequence). Trimming removed 5 bases from V and 6 bases from J, with 8 bases in between. Here the CDR3 reads CASSVGSQPQHF. The CDR3 region has the DNA TGTGCCAGCAGCGTAGGGAGTCAGCCCCAGCATTTT. Full variable domain (remainder filled in from reference TRBV7-9 and TRBJ1-5): DTGVSQNPRHKITKRGQNVTFRCDPISEHNRLYWYRQTLGQGPEFLTYFQNEAQLEKSRLLSDRFSAERPKGSFSTLEIQRTEQGDSAMYLCASSVGSQPQHFGDGTRLSIL.

This clonotype was recorded at least ten times. The chain employs TRBV20-1 and TRBJ2-3; D possibly uses TRBD1 or TRBD2 (5 bases each). V was trimmed by 6 bases and J by 5 bases, leaving 21 bases between them. This CDR3 is 15 amino acids long. Germline values: CDR1 DFQATT, CDR2 SNEGSKA (reference sequence). The CDR3 DNA is TGCAGTGCCCCAGGAGGTATAGGGGCGATAGATACGCAGTATTTT. Amino acids: CSAPGGIGAIDTQYF.

This clonotype was counted at least ten times. V is TRBV14 and J is TRBJ2-2, with no clear D. Germline values: CDR1 SGHDN, CDR2 FVKESK. Deletions cut 4 bases from V and 5 bases from J, with 8 bases between. This CDR3 region has 13 residues. The CDR3 here is CASSPSRTGELFF. DNA of the CDR3: TGTGCCAGCAGCCCCTCCCGGACCGGGGAGCTGTTTTTT.

This clonotype is classed as medium-sized (0.01 to 0.1%). The chain uses TRBV20-1 and TRBJ2-6, with a possible D match to TRBD1 (5 bases). The CDR3 spans 18 residues. CDR1 and CDR2 (germline): DFQATT, SNEGSKA (reference sequence). Trimming left V 1 base short and J 0 bases short, with 16 bases between. DNA for the CDR3: TGCAGTGCTAGAGGACAGATCAGTTTTACCTCTGGGGCCAACGTCCTGACTTTC. This gives the protein CSARGQISFTSGANVLTF.

This clonotype occurred a few times. The V and J genes are TRBV28 and TRBJ2-7; 9 bases fit TRBD1. The V gene's germline CDR1 is MDHEN and CDR2 SYDVKM. Trimming took 6 bases from V and 3 from J; bases not matched to a gene: 9. CDR3 size: 15 residues. CDR3 in DNA: TGTGCCAGCAGCTTGGGGGACAGGGCATTCTACGAGCAGTACTTC. Protein product: CASSLGDRAFYEQYF.

CDR3 in DNA: TGTGCCAGCAGTTTATCCTTCGCAACGTTCAGGTACTTC. The encoded protein is CASSLSFATFRYF. V is TRBV28 and J is TRBJ2-7; D ambiguous. The germline V and J ends were trimmed by 1 base and 12 bases, with 16 bases remaining between them. This CDR3 comprises 13 residues. The germline gives CDR1 MDHEN, CDR2 SYDVKM.

In this sample, this clonotype turned up many times. The V call is TRBV29-1, the J call TRBJ2-1; D unresolved. Germline V gives CDR1 SQVTM, CDR2 ANQGSEA. CDR3 size: 15 residues. V lost 5 bases and J 7 bases, leaving 21 bases between the germline ends. Written as DNA, the CDR3 is TGCAGCGTTACTCTCTCCCGGTTGGCCAAGAATGAGCAGTTCTTC. Its translation is CSVTLSRLAKNEQFF.

This clonotype was counted many times. The chain joins TRBV20-1 to TRBJ2-1, with 8 bases identical to TRBD2. The J segment lost 0 bases and the V segment lost 1 base, leaving 5 bases of the junction unmatched. Germline CDR1 is DFQATT and CDR2 is SNEGSKA (reference sequence). The CDR3 is 16 residues long. CDR3 sequence (DNA): TGCAGTGCTAGAGTGGGGACTAGTAGCTCCTACAATGAGCAGTTCTTC. Residues: CSARVGTSSSYNEQFF.

This clonotype was found many times. V usage is TRBV18 and J usage is TRBJ2-2; 14 nucleotides agree with TRBD2. The germline V gene encodes CDR1 KGHSH and CDR2 LQKENI. This CDR3 spans 19 amino acids. The V segment lost 2 bases and the J segment 3 bases; nucleotides outside the gene matches: 8. As DNA, the CDR3 is TGTGCCAGCTCACCAACGACTAGCGGGAGGGCCTCCTACACCGGGGAGCTGTTTTTT. It encodes CASSPTTSGRASYTGELFF.

The rearrangement joins TRBV14 to TRBJ2-3, with D perhaps matching TRBD1 (6 bases). This CDR3 is 15 amino acids long. CDR1 SGHDN and CDR2 FVKESK come from the germline V gene. Trimming left V 8 bases short and J 3 bases short, with 18 bases between. This CDR3 reads CASSPGQTPTDTQYF. CDR3 bases: TGTGCCAGCTCCCCGGGACAAACCCCAACAGATACGCAGTATTTT. Combining the CDR3 with reference TRBV14 and TRBJ2-3 gives the whole variable domain EAGVTQFPSHSVIEKGQTVTLRCDPISGHDNLYWYRRVMGKEIKFLLHFVKESKQDESGMPNNRFLAERTGGTYSTLKVQPAELEDSGVYFCASSPGQTPTDTQYFGPGTRLTVL.

This clonotype has a handful of counts. V usage is TRBV7-2 and J usage is TRBJ1-5; D gene uncertain. From germline, CDR1 is SGHTA and CDR2 FQGNSA. This CDR3 comprises 14 residues. V gave up 1 base and J gave up 0 bases, with 4 bases separating them. CDR3 nucleotides: TGTGCCAGCAGCTTAGGCAATAGCAATCAGCCCCAGCATTTT. Translated: CASSLGNSNQPQHF.

This chain links TRBV6-1 with TRBJ2-7; 9 nucleotides align to TRBD2. Germline V gene sequence: CDR1 MNHNS, CDR2 SASEGT. CDR3 length equals 14 residues. Trimming took 5 bases from V and 5 from J; bases not matched to a gene: 7. As DNA, the CDR3 is TGTGCCAGCAGTCTCGGACTAGCGAGGGACGAGCAGTACTTC. It codes for CASSLGLARDEQYF.

The J gene is TRBJ2-7, the V gene TRBV3-1; tentative D call: TRBD1 (6 bases). This CDR3 spans 13 amino acids. Trimming took 9 bases from V and 1 from J, leaving 13 bases between them. The germline CDR1 and CDR2 sequences are LGHDT and YNNKEL (reference sequence). The CDR3 DNA reads as TGTGCCAGTAGGCAGACAGGATCCTACGAGCAGTACTTC. As protein: CASRQTGSYEQYF.

This clonotype was found a few times. This rearrangement joins TRBV20-1 to TRBJ2-7, with D possibly TRBD2 on 6 matching bases. V dropped 0 bases and J dropped 7 bases, with 7 bases sitting between them. CDR1 is DFQATT and CDR2 is SNEGSKA in the germline V gene (reference sequence). The CDR3 is 11 residues long. The CDR3 region has the DNA TGCAGTGCTAGAGAGGGGAGGGAGCAGTACTTC. Its protein is CSAREGREQYF.

This clonotype occurred many times. The chain couples TRBV11-2 to TRBJ2-6; D remains ambiguous. V gave up 10 bases and J gave up 4 bases, with 11 bases separating them. CDR3 size: 13 residues. Per the germline V gene, CDR1 is SGHAT and CDR2 is FQNNGV. DNA for the CDR3: TGTGCCACTCGGCTCTTGGGGGCCAACGTCCTGACTTTC. Translated, it gives CATRLLGANVLTF. Based on the CDR3 plus reference TRBV11-2 and TRBJ2-6, the full variable domain is EAGVAQSPRYKIIEKRQSVAFWCNPISGHATLYWYQQILGQGPKLLIQFQNNGVVDDSQLPKDRFSAERLKGVDSTLKIQPAKLEDSAVYLCATRLLGANVLTFGAGSRLTVL.

V and J are TRBV6-2 or TRBV6-3 and TRBJ1-5; unclear D gene. The germline V gene encodes CDR1 MNHEY and CDR2 SVGEGT. With 4 bases removed from V and 7 bases from J, the gap between germline ends came to 8 bases. CDR3 length: 12 amino acids. DNA for the CDR3: TGTGCCAGCAGTTCTCGAGCCCAGCCCCAGCATTTT. This encodes CASSSRAQPQHF.